This TCR beta chain appears in the sequencing data of a study of cytomegalovirus exposure and HLA in healthy donors. Study conclusions and caveats: The investigators catalogued about 170 TCR beta chains as cytomegalovirus-associated. The study assumed roughly uniform donor sequencing depth for presence/absence analyses. What was likely a sequencing artifact was a cluster of highly shared sequence variants.

About this clone itself: Its antigen is undetermined.

The CDR3 is 15 amino acids. The germline V gene has CDR1 MGHRA and CDR2 YSYEKL. V was cut by 3 bases and J by 0 bases, with 9 bases left in between. Primers for the PCR totalled 60 Vbeta and 13 Jbeta. Data came from immunoSEQ multiplex PCR; TCRdb stores just in-frame clones and leaves some out. The sample holds 200,000 or so clones, around 85% seen once. The clonotype originates from a man aged 50 or older in good health and CMV-seronegative. Material for sequencing was PBMCs. The chain combines TRBV4-1 with TRBJ1-5, with D unclear. This chain's CDR3 is CASSHPLASNQPQHF. The CDR3 coding sequence is TGCGCCAGCAGCCATCCACTAGCTAGCAATCAGCCCCAGCATTTT.